The 18 T cell receptor beta chains reported below all come from one sample, sequenced in a study of OX40 agonist ivuxolimab in advanced cancers. Sequenced by immunoSEQ multiplex PCR; TCRdb stores in-frame clones only, minus some. The table has around 76,000 clones, approximately 91% seen once. The sample consisted of CD4+ or CD8+ T cells sorted from blood, taken in a trial of the OX40 agonist ivuxolimab. The receptors come from an adult with an advanced solid tumor such as melanoma, head and neck, liver or kidney cancer.

The V and J genes are TRBV9 and TRBJ1-3; D is uncertain. The V gene lost 4 bases and the J gene lost 0 bases, with 14 bases spanning the gap. The length of the CDR3 is 16 residues. The germline CDR1 and CDR2 sequences are SGDLS and YYNGEE. CDR3 in DNA: TGTGCCAGCAGCCCAAGGTACAGTCACTCTGGAAACACCATATATTTT. It specifies CASSPRYSHSGNTIYF.

The chain couples TRBV19 to TRBJ1-4; D not certain. Germline V CDR1 and CDR2: LNHDA, SQIVND (reference sequence). The CDR3 has 14 amino acids. Trimming removed 3 bases at V and 8 bases at J, with 13 bases between. CDR3 nucleotide sequence: TGTGCCAGTAGTATGGTGGGCAGAGACGAAAAACTGTTTTTT. As protein: CASSMVGRDEKLFF.

The rearrangement links TRBV27 to TRBJ2-4; 9 bases agree with TRBD2. CDR3 length equals 15 residues. V lost 5 bases, J lost 6 bases, and 8 bases stayed unmatched. Germline assignment: CDR1 MNHEY and CDR2 SMNVEV (reference sequence). The CDR3 nucleotides are TGTGCCAGCAGTCCGGCGGGAGCGGGAGGAAACATTCAGTACTTC. Translation: CASSPAGAGGNIQYF.

The chain uses TRBV10-3 and TRBJ2-1, with 12 nucleotides matching TRBD2. With V trimmed by 10 bases and J by 5 bases, 15 bases remained unmatched. Germline assignment: CDR1 ENHRY and CDR2 SYGVKD. This CDR3 is 17 amino acids long. CDR3 residues: CATANLAGGPGNNEQFF. Written as DNA, the CDR3 is TGTGCCACCGCCAATCTAGCGGGAGGGCCGGGTAACAATGAGCAGTTCTTC.

The chain joins TRBV6-5 to TRBJ1-2, with 8 positions matching TRBD1. CDR1 is MNHEY, CDR2 SVGAGI, per germline. V was clipped by 4 bases and J by 8 bases; unmatched bases: 12. This CDR3 contains 15 residues. CDR3 nucleotide sequence: TGTGCCAGCAGTTTTTCGCCCCAGGGGGCGAAAGGCTACACCTTC. Translated, it gives CASSFSPQGAKGYTF.

The chain couples TRBV5-6 to TRBJ2-3; TRBD1 matches 7 bases. Per germline, CDR1 SGHDT and CDR2 YYEEEE. The ends lost 1 base at V and 6 bases at J; junction bases unmatched: 8. The CDR3 consists of 15 residues. CDR3 bases: TGTGCCAGCAGCTTGAGCGGTCAGGGGGTCGATACGCAGTATTTT. This gives the protein CASSLSGQGVDTQYF.

CDR3 loop: CASGAVSTDTQYF. CDR3 DNA: TGTGCCAGCGGGGCCGTAAGCACAGATACGCAGTATTTT. J is TRBJ2-3 and V is TRBV28; the D gene is possibly TRBD1 (5 bases). CDR1 is MDHEN and CDR2 is SYDVKM in the germline V gene. V lost 8 bases and J lost 0, with 9 bases in between. This CDR3 contains 13 residues.

The chain links TRBV18 to TRBJ2-2; 10 positions match TRBD1. V trimming: 7 bases; J trimming: 6 bases; junction bases outside the gene matches: 5. CDR1 KGHSH and CDR2 LQKENI come from the germline V gene. This CDR3 is 14 amino acids long. The CDR3 DNA reads TGTGCCAGCTTACCCGACAGGGGGCCCGGGGAGCTGTTTTTT. Amino acid sequence: CASLPDRGPGELFF.

This clone came up once. The chain employs TRBV30 and TRBJ2-7; 10 nucleotides line up with TRBD1. The CDR3 has 17 amino acids. With 8 bases clipped from V and 6 bases from J, the junction kept 22 bases outside the gene matches. Germline lookup yields CDR1 GTSNPN and CDR2 SVGIG (reference sequence). The CDR3 nucleotides read TGTGCCCGTGTAATCGGGACAGGGGAAATCCCAATTTCCGAGCAGTACTTC. Its protein product is CARVIGTGEIPISEQYF.

This chain links TRBV6-5 with TRBJ2-1; no firm D call. Germline V CDR1 and CDR2: MNHEY, SVGAGI. Deletions cut 2 bases from V and 9 bases from J, with 11 bases between. This CDR3 is built from 13 residues. The CDR3 region is CASSYKDGLEQFF. The CDR3 coding sequence is TGTGCCAGCAGTTACAAGGACGGTCTTGAGCAGTTCTTC.

The chain employs TRBV6-4 and TRBJ1-1, with 7 bases that match TRBD1. V lost 6 bases, J lost 0 bases, and 1 base stayed unmatched. There are 13 residues in the CDR3. The V gene's germline CDR1 is MRHNA and CDR2 SNTAGT. CDR3 residues: CASRQGMNTEAFF. The DNA for the CDR3 is TGTGCCAGCAGACAGGGGATGAACACTGAAGCTTTCTTT.

The genes are TRBV12-5 and TRBJ2-3; D ambiguous. Germline V CDR1 and CDR2: LGHNT, FRNRAP. Trimming took off 4 bases at V and 1 base at J, with 6 bases between the two ends. This CDR3 contains 13 residues. CDR3 residues: CASGSTGTDTQYF. CDR3 coding DNA: TGTGCTAGTGGTTCTACCGGCACAGATACGCAGTATTTT.

This clone was observed a few times. The chain carries TRBV7-9 and TRBJ1-2; perhaps TRBD1 as D (6 bases). The CDR3 totals 17 residues. CDR1 is SEHNR and CDR2 is FQNEAQ in the germline V gene (reference sequence). V shed 4 bases and J shed 4 bases, with 22 bases lying between them. The CDR3 region has the DNA TGTGCCAGCAGCTCCGGAACCGGGACACGGAACTTCTATGGCTACACCTTC. Residues: CASSSGTGTRNFYGYTF.

V usage is TRBV19 and J usage is TRBJ2-7; unclear D gene. The germline V gene encodes CDR1 LNHDA and CDR2 SQIVND (reference sequence). V was shortened by 3 bases and J by 3 bases, with 12 bases between the two germline ends. The CDR3 loop spans 14 amino acids. The CDR3 DNA sequence: TGTGCCAGTAGTATGTACAGCACAAGCTACGAGCAGTACTTC. It codes for CASSMYSTSYEQYF.

The chain couples TRBV19 to TRBJ2-1; perhaps TRBD2 as D (5 bases). Germline CDR1 and CDR2: LNHDA and SQIVND (reference sequence). CDR3 length: 13 residues. Deletions cut 6 bases from V and 7 bases from J, with 13 bases between. Here the CDR3 DNA reads TGTGCCAGTAGCCTCGGACTGGGGAATGAGCAGTTCTTC. It specifies CASSLGLGNEQFF.

The rearrangement uses TRBV5-1 and TRBJ2-1, with 9 nucleotides matching TRBD1. CDR3 length: 17 residues. Per the germline V gene, CDR1 is SGHRS and CDR2 is YFSETQ. V was pared by 4 bases and J by 3 bases, with 11 bases of the junction left unmatched. The CDR3 loop is CASSLRGGQGFYNEQFF. The CDR3 region has the DNA TGCGCCAGCAGCCTGAGGGGCGGACAGGGGTTCTACAATGAGCAGTTCTTC.

The chain uses TRBV28 and TRBJ2-7; possibly TRBD1 or TRBD2 for D (5 bases each). Germline assignment: CDR1 MDHEN and CDR2 SYDVKM. CDR3 length equals 13 residues. V shed 6 bases and J shed 5 bases, with 14 bases lying between them. The CDR3 DNA follows: TGTGCCAGCAGGAGGGGCCCCTTGGACGAGCAGTACTTC. Encoded protein: CASRRGPLDEQYF.

This clone was seen only a few times. The genes are TRBV19 and TRBJ1-5, with D uncertain. CDR1 is LNHDA, CDR2 SQIVND, per germline (reference sequence). Trimming took off 1 base at V and 7 bases at J, with 11 bases between the two ends. This CDR3 contains 14 residues. CDR3 protein: CASSIVPRRQPQHF. Written as DNA, the CDR3 is TGTGCCAGTAGTATAGTTCCCCGGAGGCAGCCCCAGCATTTT.